A single sample gave rise to the 31 T cell receptor beta chains below, sequenced in a study of CD8 T cells in Susac syndrome. Random hexamers were used to reverse transcribe an amount of about 0.45 to 1 ug RNA. TCRdb analysed the immunoSEQ multiplex PCR reads with MiXCR anew, one entry per CDR3 protein. Of about 110,000 distinct CDR3 sequences listed, 94% are singletons. Source material: CD8+ T cells from PBMCs. Every receptor here comes from a human donor with Susac syndrome.

Only one count was recorded for this clonotype. This chain links TRBV20-1 with TRBJ1-1, with a possible D match to TRBD1 (6 bases). The V and J ends lost 5 bases and 1 base respectively, with 11 bases between them. Germline values: CDR1 DFQATT, CDR2 SNEGSKA (reference sequence). This CDR3 contains 13 residues. In DNA, the CDR3 is TGCAGTGCTTCCCGGACAGAGAACACTGAAGCTTTCTTT. Translated, it gives CSASRTENTEAFF.

J is TRBJ2-5 and V is TRBV7-8; D may correspond to TRBD1 or TRBD2 (5 bases each). Germline CDR1 reads SGHVS; CDR2 reads FQNEAQ. CDR3 length: 15 residues. Trimming took 3 bases from V and 1 from J, leaving 12 bases between them. Here the CDR3 DNA reads TGTGCCAGCAGCTTCGGGGCATTACTCCAAGAGACCCAGTACTTC. Its translation is CASSFGALLQETQYF.

This clonotype was detected only a few times. This sequence joins TRBV23-1 and TRBJ2-1, with 7 bases identical to TRBD2. TRBV23-1 is an ORF, with its function uncertain. The J segment lost 4 bases and the V segment lost 0 bases, leaving 6 bases of the junction unmatched. This CDR3 has 16 amino acids. The CDR3 DNA reads as TGCGCCAGCAGTCAATCGGGCAGGGAGGGGTACAATGAGCAGTTCTTC. This encodes CASSQSGREGYNEQFF.

This chain links TRBV23-1 with TRBJ2-4; D ambiguous. TRBV23-1 is reported as an ORF; its role is uncertain. V was trimmed by 3 bases and J by 9 bases, leaving 9 bases between them. The CDR3 covers 12 residues. This CDR3 is CASSHGVLIQYF. The CDR3 region has the DNA TGCGCCAGCAGTCATGGGGTCCTCATTCAGTACTTC.

The gene calls are TRBV6-2 or TRBV6-3 and TRBJ2-5, with unresolved D. The V gene lost 7 bases and the J gene lost 5 bases, with 11 bases spanning the gap. Germline V lookup: CDR1 MNHEY, CDR2 SVGEGT. This CDR3 comprises 12 residues. CDR3 protein: CASKRFRETQYF. CDR3 in DNA: TGTGCCAGCAAACGCTTCCGGGAGACCCAGTACTTC.

The J gene is TRBJ1-2, the V gene TRBV27; possibly TRBD1 for D (5 bases). From germline, CDR1 is MNHEY and CDR2 SMNVEV (reference sequence). This CDR3 has 15 amino acids. V shed 5 bases and J shed 3 bases, with 16 bases lying between them. In nucleotides, the CDR3 is TGTGCCAGCAGTCCCCAGGGACCTGAGGACTATGGCTACACCTTC. It codes for CASSPQGPEDYGYTF.

The chain couples TRBV4-3 to TRBJ1-6; 8 positions match TRBD1. Germline CDR1 reads LGHNA; CDR2 reads YSLEER. The CDR3 has 15 amino acids. The V segment lost 1 base and the J segment 9 bases; nucleotides outside the gene matches: 5. This CDR3 is CASSQGGTGGSPLHF. CDR3 nucleotides: TGCGCCAGCAGCCAAGGGGGGACAGGAGGTTCACCCCTCCACTTT.

This rearrangement joins TRBV4-1 to TRBJ1-5; TRBD1 is a possible D gene (5 bases). CDR1 is MGHRA and CDR2 is YSYEKL in the germline V gene. This CDR3 is 14 amino acids long. The V gene lost 1 base and the J gene lost 6 bases, with 10 bases spanning the gap. Here the CDR3 DNA reads TGCGCCAGCAGCCAAGTGGGGGTCAGTCAGCCCCAGCATTTT. Protein: CASSQVGVSQPQHF.

This chain connects TRBV7-3 to TRBJ2-3, with a weak D call TRBD2 (5 bases). Germline-derived CDR1 and CDR2 are SGHTA and FQGTGA. The CDR3 runs 17 residues. The V end lost 0 bases, the J end lost 5 bases, and 18 bases lay between the germline ends. The CDR3 sequence: CASSLTPVPRGGDTQYF. Here the CDR3 DNA reads TGTGCCAGCAGCTTAACCCCCGTGCCCCGGGGTGGAGATACGCAGTATTTT.

The chain uses TRBV20-1 and TRBJ2-7; D gene unclear. Germline V gene sequence: CDR1 DFQATT, CDR2 SNEGSKA (reference sequence). Between the trimmed V and J ends, which lost 1 base and 0 bases, there was a span of 7 bases. The CDR3 spans 13 residues. CDR3 DNA: TGCAGTGCTAGAGCTACCAACTCCTACGAGCAGTACTTC. Protein: CSARATNSYEQYF.

This chain links TRBV13 with TRBJ2-3, with a possible D match to TRBD2 (6 bases). The CDR3 has 15 amino acids. Trimming removed 4 bases at V and 2 bases at J, with 13 bases between. In germline, CDR1 is PRHDT, CDR2 FYEKMQ (reference sequence). CDR3 protein: CASSSPSADTDTQYF. CDR3 DNA sequence: TGTGCCAGCAGCTCCCCTAGCGCCGACACAGATACGCAGTATTTT. The variable domain in full, with the rest retrieved from reference TRBV13 and TRBJ2-3, is AAGVIQSPRHLIKEKRETATLKCYPIPRHDTVYWYQQGPGQDPQFLISFYEKMQSDKGSIPDRFSAQQFSDYHSELNMSSLELGDSALYFCASSSPSADTDTQYFGPGTRLTVL.

This chain links TRBV27 with TRBJ2-1; 7 bases map to TRBD1. CDR1 is MNHEY, CDR2 SMNVEV, per germline (reference sequence). The CDR3 has 15 amino acids. V was pared by 3 bases and J by 4 bases, with 6 bases of the junction left unmatched. In nucleotides, the CDR3 is TGTGCCAGCAGTTTGGGGACAGCGCTTTACAATGAGCAGTTCTTC. Its protein is CASSLGTALYNEQFF.

This clonotype was counted a single time. The J gene is TRBJ2-7, the V gene TRBV29-1; 8 bases are shared with TRBD2. V shed 0 bases, J shed 0 bases, and the junction held 4 bases outside the gene matches. The CDR3 totals 15 residues. Per germline, CDR1 SQVTM and CDR2 ANQGSEA. The CDR3 DNA reads TGCAGCGTTGAAGATCAGCGGGGGTTCTCCTACGAGCAGTACTTC. Protein sequence: CSVEDQRGFSYEQYF.

The chain uses TRBV12-3 or TRBV12-4 and TRBJ2-7; no firm D call. This CDR3 is built from 14 residues. The V end was cut by 1 base, the J end by 2 bases, with 9 bases between. Written as DNA, the CDR3 is TGTGCCAGCAGTTTAGTGCAGACCCCCTACGAGCAGTACTTC. This translates into CASSLVQTPYEQYF.

The rearrangement links TRBV5-4 to TRBJ2-3; 8 nucleotides match TRBD2. J was trimmed by 2 bases and V by 3 bases; bases with no gene match: 2. This CDR3 has 14 residues. CDR1 is SGHNT and CDR2 is YYREEE in the germline V gene (reference sequence). The CDR3 nucleotides read TGTGCCAGCAGCTCAGCGGGGGCCACAGATACGCAGTATTTT. Translating it yields CASSSAGATDTQYF.

V is TRBV2 and J is TRBJ1-1, with D unresolved. CDR1 and CDR2 from the germline V gene are SNHLY and FYNNEI. The CDR3 length is 13 residues. V was cut by 6 bases and J by 5 bases, with 13 bases left in between. The CDR3 DNA follows: TGTGCCAGCAGCCCCGGGAAGGCTACTGAAGCTTTCTTT. Protein product: CASSPGKATEAFF.

The chain is built from TRBV9 and TRBJ2-7; a weak D match, TRBD1 (5 bases). This CDR3 spans 14 amino acids. Germline CDR1 and CDR2: SGDLS and YYNGEE. Between the trimmed V and J ends, which lost 0 bases and 2 bases, there was a span of 9 bases. CDR3 protein: CASSVGGRAYEQYF. In DNA, the CDR3 is TGTGCCAGCAGCGTAGGGGGCAGGGCCTACGAGCAGTACTTC.

The chain joins TRBV5-4 to TRBJ1-5, with TRBD1 matching over 11 bases. The CDR3 contains 15 residues. V trimming: 5 bases; J trimming: 7 bases; junction bases outside the gene matches: 8. From germline, CDR1 is SGHNT and CDR2 YYREEE (reference sequence). CDR3 loop: CASSPDRGLGQPQHF. In DNA, the CDR3 is TGTGCCAGCAGTCCGGACAGGGGGCTTGGGCAGCCCCAGCATTTT.

The chain recombines TRBV29-1 with TRBJ1-2; possibly TRBD1 for D (5 bases). There are 13 residues in the CDR3. Germline CDR1 is SQVTM and CDR2 is ANQGSEA. Trimming removed 1 base from V and 4 bases from J, with 10 bases in between. The CDR3 reads CSVEGGSVYGYTF. Here the CDR3 DNA reads TGCAGCGTTGAAGGGGGCTCGGTCTATGGCTACACCTTC.

CDR3: CASSQDDSGRQFF. For the CDR3, the DNA is TGCGCCAGCAGCCAAGATGATAGTGGTCGGCAGTTCTTC. The chain is built from TRBV4-3 and TRBJ2-1; D is uncertain. V lost 0 bases and J lost 12, with 12 bases in between. CDR1 and CDR2 (germline): LGHNA, YSLEER. The CDR3 runs to 13 residues.

The rearrangement uses TRBV27 and TRBJ1-5; D gene uncertain. The V end lost 4 bases, the J end lost 3 bases, and 13 bases lay between the germline ends. CDR1 is MNHEY, CDR2 SMNVEV, per germline (reference sequence). The CDR3 consists of 15 residues. CDR3 DNA sequence: TGTGCCAGCAGTTCCGCGAGACCGATCAATCAGCCCCAGCATTTT. Translated, it gives CASSSARPINQPQHF.

V usage is TRBV20-1 and J usage is TRBJ2-1; 13 bases are a match to TRBD2. With V trimmed by 6 bases and J by 5 bases, 4 bases remained unmatched. CDR1 and CDR2 from the germline V gene are DFQATT and SNEGSKA (reference sequence). This CDR3 has 14 amino acids. Here the CDR3 DNA reads TGCAGTGCGCGGACTAGCGGGGGTCACAATGAGCAGTTCTTC. This sequence encodes CSARTSGGHNEQFF.

CDR3 in DNA: TGTGCCAGCAGCTCCCCCTCCCGGATCTACGAGCAGTACTTC. It yields the protein CASSSPSRIYEQYF. The gene calls are TRBV27 and TRBJ2-7; D is ambiguous. The ends were cut back, 6 bases at V and 3 bases at J, with 15 bases in the middle. The CDR3 is made up of 14 amino acids. The germline CDR1 and CDR2 sequences are MNHEY and SMNVEV (reference sequence).

This chain connects TRBV9 to TRBJ1-5; the D gene is possibly TRBD1 (5 bases). CDR1 and CDR2 from the germline V gene are SGDLS and YYNGEE. The CDR3 loop spans 15 amino acids. V gave up 5 bases and J gave up 5 bases, with 17 bases separating them. The CDR3 coding sequence is TGTGCCAGCAGTGACGATGGCAGGGCTGATCAGCCCCAGCATTTT. Translating it yields CASSDDGRADQPQHF.

The chain couples TRBV15 to TRBJ2-1, with TRBD2 matching 9 bases. Germline trimming cut 3 bases from V and 8 bases from J; bases unmatched to any gene: 14. CDR3 length: 17 residues. Germline V gives CDR1 LNHNV, CDR2 YYDKDF (reference sequence). In DNA, the CDR3 is TGTGCCACCAGCAGTCCCGAGGAGCGGGGGGTGACCGATGAGCAGTTCTTC. This translates into CATSSPEERGVTDEQFF.

V and J are TRBV14 and TRBJ1-2; D gene unclear. The germline gives CDR1 SGHDN, CDR2 FVKESK. This CDR3 has 14 amino acids. The V end lost 5 bases, the J end lost 13 bases, and 23 bases lay between the germline ends. For the CDR3, the DNA is TGTGCCAGCAGCGGTCAAGACTCGACGGCTATCCGCACCTTC. Translating gives CASSGQDSTAIRTF.

The chain has TRBV6-6 and TRBJ2-7; 9 bases line up with TRBD2. Trimming removed 7 bases from V and 3 bases from J; junction bases left unmatched: 10. The CDR3 totals 15 residues. Germline-derived CDR1 and CDR2 are MNHNY and SVGAGI (reference sequence). The CDR3 protein is CASTPREGRDYEQYF. The CDR3 region has the DNA TGTGCCAGCACCCCGCGGGAGGGCCGAGACTACGAGCAGTACTTC.

The J gene is TRBJ2-6, the V gene TRBV14; tentatively, D is TRBD2 (6 bases). CDR1 and CDR2 from the germline V gene are SGHDN and FVKESK. This CDR3 region has 16 residues. Trimming pared 1 base from V and 1 base from J, leaving 8 bases between. The CDR3 DNA reads TGTGCCAGCAGCCAAGGGGGGAGGTCTGGGGCCAACGTCCTGACTTTC. It specifies CASSQGGRSGANVLTF. The full variable domain, its missing parts supplied by reference TRBV14 and TRBJ2-6, is EAGVTQFPSHSVIEKGQTVTLRCDPISGHDNLYWYRRVMGKEIKFLLHFVKESKQDESGMPNNRFLAERTGGTYSTLKVQPAELEDSGVYFCASSQGGRSGANVLTFGAGSRLTVL.

The chain couples TRBV12-3 or TRBV12-4 to TRBJ2-7; a possible D gene is TRBD2 (5 bases). Between the trimmed V and J ends, which lost 5 bases and 2 bases, there was a span of 10 bases. The CDR3 runs to 13 residues. CDR3 loop: CASSRDETYEQYF. CDR3 DNA: TGTGCCAGCAGTCGGGATGAGACCTACGAGCAGTACTTC.

The chain carries TRBV13 and TRBJ2-5, with D unresolved. The CDR3 runs 14 residues. Trimming took off 0 bases at V and 4 bases at J, with 9 bases between the two ends. In germline, CDR1 is PRHDT, CDR2 FYEKMQ (reference sequence). The CDR3 region has the DNA TGTGCCAGCAGCTTAGGGCCAAGGAGAGAGACCCAGTACTTC. Its protein product is CASSLGPRRETQYF.

V is TRBV9 and J is TRBJ2-7; 9 bases match TRBD1. CDR1 and CDR2 (germline): SGDLS, YYNGEE. Trimming removed 0 bases from V and 7 bases from J; junction bases left unmatched: 2. This CDR3 has 13 residues. CDR3 coding DNA: TGTGCCAGCAGCGTAGCGACAGGGGGAGAGCAGTACTTC. Its protein is CASSVATGGEQYF.